This T cell receptor (beta chain) was found in a study of vaccination and CD4 T cells after COVID-19. Time point specified: late sampling 161 to 241 days after vaccination in a few convalescent patients. Stated treatment: roughly nine-day PBMC culture with coronavirus spike peptide pools or control peptides (ViraFEST assay). With respect to this clonotype: Its target is unknown.

With the Oncomine TCR Beta short-read assay, DNA from cultured CD4+ T cells was sequenced. TCRdb fed the PCR reads into MiXCR, producing one record per CDR3 protein. This table holds more than 20,000 distinct CDR3 sequences, approximately 30% found once. Germline CDR1 and CDR2: LNHNV and YYDKDF (reference sequence). This CDR3 has 21 amino acids. V shed 0 bases and J shed 0 bases, with 26 bases lying between them. This clonotype was obtained from a human donor who had recovered from COVID-19. The source material was CD4+ T cells from blood, cultured in vitro, sampled about 7 months after SARS-CoV-2 vaccination. The chain has TRBV15 and TRBJ1-1; weak D call: TRBD1 (6 bases). CDR3 coding DNA: TGTGCCACCAGCAGAGATCCTTGGCAGGGGCCCCTTGACGGTTTGAACACTGAAGCTTTCTTT. It codes for CATSRDPWQGPLDGLNTEAFF.